This T cell receptor beta chain was documented in a study of blood T cell repertoires in COVID-19. The wider study: The United States, Italy and Spain provided the acute and convalescent COVID-19 samples. Sample material is recorded as cDNA or gDNA derived from T cells, B-cell-depleted T cells, or PBMCs.

How the authors handled the data: Amplification of reference gene primers was used by the study to estimate nucleated cell counts. The assay was immunoSEQ multiplex PCR, and TCRdb's table has in-frame clones only and misses some. The D gene and trimming were derived from the DNA, and the V and J assignments and clone size from that table. The sample lists some 300,000 clones; 90% were seen once. Seattle participants joined during active infection and were tracked over time. CDR3 length: 13 amino acids. V gave up 8 bases and J gave up 6 bases; unmatched junction bases: 9. The J gene is TRBJ2-7, the V gene TRBV12-3 or TRBV12-4; 8 bases are a match to TRBD1. This clonotype originated in a middle-aged woman with COVID-19, enrolled during active disease. The sample was peripheral blood. CDR3 in DNA: TGTGCCAGCTCATCAGGGGGCACGGGCGAGCAGTACTTC. It encodes CASSSGGTGEQYF.